The entry below gives a single T cell receptor beta chain sequence along with its context. What it binds is unknown. V gave up 8 bases and J gave up 2 bases; unmatched junction bases: 18. This CDR3 is 18 amino acids long. Per germline, CDR1 MGHDK and CDR2 SYGVNS. These data come from a study of shared clonotypes between healthy human individuals. Study information: For every donor, three CD4 naive, three CD4 memory, two CD8 naive and one CD8 memory plates were used. The study, taken as a whole, reports: Apart from blood, nothing was sampled; tissue repertoires likely differ. Clonotypes that were shared across a few donors made up around 5% of naive CD4 clonotypes.

Some clones are missing from TCRdb's copy, which holds only in-frame ones; the method was immunoSEQ multiplex PCR. The sample yields hundreds of thousands of clones, around 72% seen once. The receptor was derived from a young woman in good health. The sample comprised memory CD4+ T cells sorted from blood. Subset specified: CD45RA-negative fraction. J is TRBJ2-3 and V is TRBV25-1; TRBD2 aligns across 8 bases. DNA for the CDR3: TGTGCCAGCGAACCGCGGGGGGCCAAAGGGTGGTACACAGATACGCAGTATTTT. Amino acids: CASEPRGAKGWYTDTQYF.